Sequencing of this TCR beta chain was carried out in a study of response to subunit inactivated influenza vaccine. Germline V lookup: CDR1 SGHRS, CDR2 YFSETQ. The CDR3 contains 16 residues. V was clipped by 4 bases and J by 4 bases, with 19 bases between them. TCRdb processed the RT-PCR reads anew with MiXCR; each CDR3 protein has one entry. The table records approximately 480,000 distinct CDR3 sequences, approximately 10% of them present only once. This clonotype was detected only a few times. The specimen was PBMCs from blood, collected 40 to 50 days after vaccination. The TCR originated in a man aged 45-65 years who received an inactivated influenza vaccine. J is TRBJ2-3 and V is TRBV5-1; D might be TRBD1 or TRBD2, each matching 5 bases. The CDR3 nucleotides are TGCGCCAGCAGCCAGGCCGGGACCAGTCATGCAGATACGCAGTATTTT. Amino acid sequence: CASSQAGTSHADTQYF.